This T cell receptor (beta chain) was identified in a study of T cell repertoires in cytomegalovirus infection. Study information: Public TCR beta signatures were indicative of both CMV infection and a matching HLA type. Study-level findings and limits: Ex vivo responses were dominated by HLA-C-restricted CMV-specific TCR beta clonotypes. There were carriers of CMV plus the relevant HLA, and cumulative public TCR beta family frequency identified them.

Using its own MiXCR run on the reads, TCRdb lists one record per CDR3 protein. The data hold around 530,000 distinct CDR3 sequences, with around 27% observed a single time. Many counts were recorded for this clonotype. The antigen is not known. This clonotype originated in a human donor in good health (CMV status not recorded). Some clones in this sample may be carry-over from other donors' samples. Sequenced input: PBMCs.

CDR3: CASSLGGQNTEAFF. Written as DNA, the CDR3 is TGTGCCAGCAGCTTAGGGGGACAGAACACTGAAGCTTTCTTT. The chain carries TRBV7-2 and TRBJ1-1, with D possibly being TRBD1 (6 bases). Germline assignment: CDR1 SGHTA and CDR2 FQGNSA. The CDR3 has 14 amino acids. V shed 1 base and J shed 1 base, with 7 bases lying between them.